This T cell receptor (beta chain) was observed in a study of shared clonotypes between healthy human individuals. The CDR3 has 15 residues. The germline V gene has CDR1 SGDLS and CDR2 YYNGEE. Turning to this clone: The junction shows a germline mismatch at one end, possibly a read error.

Several immunoSEQ 96-well plates shared each subset's DNA, each plate a replicate. The DNA input per sorted-subset replicate PCR was roughly 210 ng, corresponding to some 30,000 T cell genomes. Generated by immunoSEQ multiplex PCR, the TCRdb table keeps only in-frame clones and is missing some. The data show millions of clones, with 85% to 95% seen just once and around 0.4% held by the top ten. The chain links TRBV9 to TRBJ2-5, with D maybe TRBD2 (6 bases). The sequenced sample was naive CD4+ T cells from PBMCs. Regarding subset: CD45RA+ positively selected. The clonotype comes from a man aged 18 to 30 in good health. Some clones in this sample may be carry-over from other donors' samples. Here the CDR3 reads CASSVAPRGEEIQYF. In nucleotides, the CDR3 is TGTGCCAGCAGCGTAGCTCCCCGCGGGGAAGAGATCCAGTACTTC.